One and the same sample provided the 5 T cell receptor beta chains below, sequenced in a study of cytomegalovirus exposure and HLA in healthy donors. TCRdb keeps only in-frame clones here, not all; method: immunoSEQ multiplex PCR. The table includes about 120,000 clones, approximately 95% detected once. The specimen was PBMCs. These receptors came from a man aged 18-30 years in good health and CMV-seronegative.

CDR3: CASSRTGATDTQYF. CDR3 DNA sequence: TGTGCCAGCAGCCGAACAGGGGCCACAGATACGCAGTATTTT. The chain has TRBV7-3 and TRBJ2-3; 7 nucleotides agree with TRBD1. This CDR3 is 14 amino acids long. V trimming: 5 bases; J trimming: 2 bases; junction bases outside the gene matches: 4. The V gene's germline CDR1 is SGHTA and CDR2 FQGTGA.

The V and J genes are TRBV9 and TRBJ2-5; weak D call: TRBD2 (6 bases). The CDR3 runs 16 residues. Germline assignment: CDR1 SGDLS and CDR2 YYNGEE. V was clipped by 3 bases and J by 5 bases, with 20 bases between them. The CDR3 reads CASSAPQGGVSETQYF. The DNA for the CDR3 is TGTGCCAGCAGCGCACCGCAGGGAGGAGTAAGCGAGACCCAGTACTTC.

For the CDR3, the DNA is TGTGCCAGCAGCCCCCAGAGGCGGGACACTGAAGCTTTCTTT. Translation gives CASSPQRRDTEAFF. This rearrangement joins TRBV11-3 to TRBJ1-1; no clear D. Germline assignment: CDR1 SGHNT and CDR2 YENEEA. The length of the CDR3 is 14 residues. V lost 5 bases and J lost 3, with 13 bases in between.

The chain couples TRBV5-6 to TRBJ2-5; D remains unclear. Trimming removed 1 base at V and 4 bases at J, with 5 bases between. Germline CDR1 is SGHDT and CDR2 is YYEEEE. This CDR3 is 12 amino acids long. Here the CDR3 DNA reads TGTGCCAGCAGCTTGCACGGAGAGACCCAGTACTTC. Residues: CASSLHGETQYF.

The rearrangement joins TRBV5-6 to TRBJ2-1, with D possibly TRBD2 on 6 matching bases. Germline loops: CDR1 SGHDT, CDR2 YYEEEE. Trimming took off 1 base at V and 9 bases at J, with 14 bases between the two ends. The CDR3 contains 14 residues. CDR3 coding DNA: TGTGCCAGCAGCTTGATGGGAGGAGGGGTTGAGCAGTTCTTC. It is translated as CASSLMGGGVEQFF.